What follows are 13 T cell receptor beta chains derived from one specimen sequenced in a study of T-cell reconstitution after alpha-beta-depleted transplantation in children. Preparing the TCRbeta library involved the use of unique molecular identifiers. TCRdb ran MiXCR on the PCR reads and lists one entry per CDR3 protein. The sample lists some 600,000 distinct CDR3 sequences; approximately 13% were seen once. This specimen consisted of PBMCs, mostly from graft donor cells, obtained 360 days after TCRalphabeta/CD19-depleted stem cell transplant. These receptors were obtained from a male patient aged 5 to 17 who had a stem cell transplant for acute myeloid leukemia, so the T cells may come from the graft donor.

The chain has TRBV5-1 and TRBJ2-7; tentatively, D is TRBD2 (5 bases). The V end was cut by 4 bases, the J end by 0 bases, with 11 bases between. The CDR3 is 14 residues long. Germline CDR1 is SGHRS and CDR2 is YFSETQ. DNA for the CDR3: TGCGCCAGCAGCCCCGTAGCGAGCTCCTACGAGCAGTACTTC. Encoded protein: CASSPVASSYEQYF.

This clonotype appeared a few times. This chain uses TRBV5-1 with TRBJ2-1; D may correspond to TRBD1 or TRBD2 (6 bases each). There are 16 residues in the CDR3. CDR1 SGHRS and CDR2 YFSETQ come from the germline V gene. V lost 0 bases and J 3 bases, leaving 13 bases between the germline ends. The CDR3 DNA is TGCGCCAGCAGCTTGGGGGGGGCAGGGTTCTACAATGAGCAGTTCTTC. It yields the protein CASSLGGAGFYNEQFF.

Only a few counts were recorded for this clonotype. The chain links TRBV11-2 to TRBJ2-2; 9 bases match TRBD2. Germline-derived CDR1 and CDR2 are SGHAT and FQNNGV. The CDR3 spans 15 residues. V was pared by 5 bases and J by 4 bases, with 5 bases of the junction left unmatched. The CDR3 spells CASSIPAGGTGELFF. The CDR3 nucleotides are TGTGCCAGCAGCATTCCAGCGGGAGGCACCGGGGAGCTGTTTTTT.

This sequence joins TRBV18 and TRBJ2-1, with D unresolved. This CDR3 has 14 residues. V shed 0 bases and J shed 6 bases, with 9 bases lying between them. The germline gives CDR1 KGHSH, CDR2 LQKENI. The CDR3 nucleotides are TGTGCCAGCTCACCACCGTGGAGTTCCAATGAGCAGTTCTTC. The encoded protein is CASSPPWSSNEQFF.

This clonotype was seen only a few times. The chain is built from TRBV4-3 and TRBJ2-1, with D possibly called TRBD1 or TRBD2 (5 bases each). This CDR3 comprises 16 residues. The germline V gene encodes CDR1 LGHNA and CDR2 YSLEER. Trimming pared 5 bases from V and 7 bases from J, leaving 21 bases between. CDR3 sequence (DNA): TGCGCCAGCAGCAGGCTAGGGACCCATGAAGGGAATGAGCAGTTCTTC. It codes for CASSRLGTHEGNEQFF.

This clonotype appeared many times. The rearrangement uses TRBV4-3 and TRBJ2-1, with 9 positions matching TRBD2. The CDR3 contains 16 residues. J lost 1 base, V lost 5 bases, and 6 bases had no gene match. Germline CDR1 and CDR2: LGHNA and YSLEER. Written as DNA, the CDR3 is TGCGCCAGCAGCGGGACTAGCTCGGCGTCCTACAATGAGCAGTTCTTC. Protein: CASSGTSSASYNEQFF.

This clonotype was found a few times. The chain employs TRBV7-8 and TRBJ2-7; maybe TRBD1 (6 bases). Deletions cut 3 bases from V and 3 bases from J, with 15 bases between. The CDR3 has 15 amino acids. CDR1 and CDR2 (germline): SGHVS, FQNEAQ. The CDR3 DNA reads TGTGCCAGCAGCTTCGTGCCAGGGGTGTACTACGAGCAGTACTTC. As protein: CASSFVPGVYYEQYF.

This clonotype was seen many times. The chain carries TRBV20-1 and TRBJ2-3; D unresolved. This CDR3 is built from 12 residues. The germline gives CDR1 DFQATT, CDR2 SNEGSKA (reference sequence). The V end lost 8 bases, the J end lost 4 bases, and 13 bases lay between the germline ends. The CDR3 DNA follows: TGCAGTAAAGCCCCGGGTCCAGATACGCAGTATTTT. This sequence encodes CSKAPGPDTQYF.

This clonotype was counted at least ten times. The chain combines TRBV7-2 with TRBJ2-1; TRBD2 aligns across 7 bases. With 6 bases clipped from V and 2 bases from J, the junction kept 7 bases outside the gene matches. This CDR3 has 15 amino acids. Germline CDR1 SGHTA, CDR2 FQGNSA. CDR3 in DNA: TGTGCCAGCAGAAAACGGGAGGCGCCCTACAATGAGCAGTTCTTC. Its translation is CASRKREAPYNEQFF. Combining the CDR3 with reference TRBV7-2 and TRBJ2-1 gives the whole variable domain GAGVSQSPSNKVTEKGKDVELRCDPISGHTALYWYRQSLGQGLEFLIYFQGNSAPDKSGLPSDRFSAERTGGSVSTLTIQRTQQEDSAVYLCASRKREAPYNEQFFGPGTRLTVL.

The gene calls are TRBV15 and TRBJ2-3; D possibly corresponds to TRBD2 (6 bases). Looked up from germline, CDR1 is LNHNV and CDR2 is YYDKDF (reference sequence). V was pared by 4 bases and J by 1 base, with 9 bases between. The CDR3 extends over 14 amino acids. CDR3 DNA: TGTGCCACCAGCACCTCGGGGGGCACAGATACGCAGTATTTT. Its translation: CATSTSGGTDTQYF.

This clonotype was detected a few times. The rearrangement uses TRBV21-1 and TRBJ2-5. TRBV21-1 is described as a pseudogene. This CDR3 region has 15 residues. The CDR3 sequence: CASSKGGTNQETQYF. For the CDR3, the DNA is TGTGCCAGCAGCAAAGGGGGAACTAACCAAGAGACCCAGTACTTC.

The genes are TRBV9 and TRBJ2-2; 15 nucleotides align to TRBD2. Germline lookup yields CDR1 SGDLS and CDR2 YYNGEE. J was trimmed by 5 bases and V by 4 bases; bases with no gene match: 3. The CDR3 consists of 16 residues. This CDR3 is CASSRGLAGGTGELFF. CDR3 DNA sequence: TGTGCCAGCAGCCGTGGACTAGCGGGAGGGACCGGGGAGCTGTTTTTT. Looking up the rest from reference TRBV9 and TRBJ2-2 gives the full variable domain: DSGVTQTPKHLITATGQRVTLRCSPRSGDLSVYWYQQSLDQGLQFLIQYYNGEERAKGNILERFSAQQFPDLHSELNLSSLELGDSALYFCASSRGLAGGTGELFFGEGSRLTVL.

The gene calls are TRBV7-2 and TRBJ2-7; 12 bases fit TRBD2. Trimming took 0 bases from V and 2 from J; bases not matched to a gene: 2. Germline CDR1 and CDR2: SGHTA and FQGNSA. This CDR3 has 16 residues. The CDR3 DNA is TGTGCCAGCAGCTTAGCGCTAGCGGGAGGGCCCTACGAGCAGTACTTC. Translation: CASSLALAGGPYEQYF.